There are a few counts of the clone carrying this T cell receptor beta chain. Its specificity is unknown. The germline gives CDR1 MDHEN, CDR2 SYDVKM. This CDR3 is 14 amino acids long. V lost 3 bases, J lost 5 bases, and 5 bases stayed unmatched. TCRdb's table, derived via immunoSEQ multiplex PCR, lists solely in-frame clones and lacks some. The sample holds roughly 65,000 clones; approximately 80% are singletons and the top ten take around 3.4%. The entry originates in a study of OX40 agonist ivuxolimab in advanced cancers. Study-level points and caveats: Certain nonresponders additionally had low normalized T-cell clonal expansion.

The receptor comes from an adult with an advanced solid tumor such as melanoma, head and neck, liver or kidney cancer. The chain recombines TRBV28 with TRBJ2-7; the match to TRBD2 covers 9 bases. Sample: CD4+ or CD8+ T cells sorted from blood, taken in a trial of the OX40 agonist ivuxolimab. CDR3 sequence (DNA): TGTGCCAGCAGTTTGAGCGGGAGGAGGGACGAGCAGTACTTC. Translating gives CASSLSGRRDEQYF. Using reference TRBV28 and TRBJ2-7 for the parts outside the CDR3, the full variable domain is DVKVTQSSRYLVKRTGEKVFLECVQDMDHENMFWYRQDPGLGLRLIYFSYDVKMKEKGDIPEGYSVSREKKERFSLILESASTNQTSMYLCASSLSGRRDEQYFGPGTRLTVT.